This T cell receptor (beta chain) was recorded in a study of blood T cells in healthy people across ages. Study context: T cells yielded about one barcoded beta molecule per two cells through template switching.

Regarding the study as a whole: The long-lived group displayed more naive CD4+ cells, plus higher diversity, than the aged donors did. Age brought a roughly linear fall in TCR beta diversity measured per million T cells. Researchers said unsorted PBMCs prevented a conclusive naive versus antigen-experienced comparison.

Together with a sample-barcoded 5' primer, a J-beta primer mix was included in a second PCR lasting about 7 to 11 cycles. TCRdb redid the calling of the 5' RACE reads with MiXCR, one entry per CDR3 protein. Of about 1.4 million distinct CDR3 sequences detected, around 59% appear once; the ten largest clones hold under 8.5%. Comment on this clonotype: The antigen is not known.

There are 15 residues in the CDR3. V trimming: 2 bases; J trimming: 1 base; junction bases outside the gene matches: 4. Germline V lookup: CDR1 SGHDN, CDR2 FVKESK. This sequence was found in a young man in good health. The chain recombines TRBV14 with TRBJ2-5; TRBD2 matches at 7 bases. Material: blood. The CDR3 DNA follows: TGTGCCAGCAGCCAACGAGCGGGATCCCAAGAGACCCAGTACTTC. Encoded protein: CASSQRAGSQETQYF. Drawing the rest from reference TRBV14 and TRBJ2-5, the complete variable domain is EAGVTQFPSHSVIEKGQTVTLRCDPISGHDNLYWYRRVMGKEIKFLLHFVKESKQDESGMPNNRFLAERTGGTYSTLKVQPAELEDSGVYFCASSQRAGSQETQYFGPGTRLLVL.